The text below deals with one TCR beta chain. Its matching antigen is unknown. Researchers ran the PCR with 60 Vbeta and 13 Jbeta primers. The data were produced by immunoSEQ multiplex PCR, yet TCRdb's version contains in-frame clones alone and is incomplete. The table includes around 130,000 clones, around 70% detected once. This specimen belongs to a study of cytomegalovirus exposure and HLA in healthy donors. Study-wide results and caveats: Common viral pathogens (according to a later analysis) appeared linked to several of the most significant clusters.

With V trimmed by 4 bases and J by 0 bases, 3 bases remained unmatched. CDR3 length: 15 residues. CDR1 is SGHAT and CDR2 is FQDESV in the germline V gene (reference sequence). The chain recombines TRBV11-1 with TRBJ1-5; TRBD1 aligns across 7 bases. Sequenced sample: PBMCs. The receptor was derived from a woman aged 55 to 70 in good health and CMV-seropositive. DNA for the CDR3: TGTGCCAGCAGCTCCAACAGGGGTAGCAATCAGCCCCAGCATTTT. This translates into CASSSNRGSNQPQHF.